Sequencing of this TCR beta chain was carried out in a study of blood T cell repertoires in COVID-19. For the study at large: Whether acute or convalescent, the COVID-19 samples came from the United States, Italy and Spain.

The CDR3 sequence is 15 residues long. Germline V CDR1 and CDR2: SEHNR, FQNEAQ (reference sequence). Trimming shortened V by 0 bases and J by 8 bases, and 16 bases separated the two germline ends. Only in-frame clones appear in the TCRdb table, and some are missing; sequencing was by immunoSEQ multiplex PCR. The profile covers 51,000 or so clones, with over 85% appearing a single time and 10% to 15% taken by the ten largest. The rearrangement joins TRBV7-9 to TRBJ1-2, with D hard to call. This sequence originates from a man older than 75 with acute or convalescent COVID-19. The sequenced material came from peripheral blood. The CDR3 spells CASSLAAPGHGGYTF. The CDR3 DNA sequence: TGTGCCAGCAGCTTAGCGGCCCCTGGTCACGGGGGCTACACCTTC.